This record covers a single TCR beta chain. Its antigen is unidentified. The sample is drawn from a study of graft-versus-host responses after intestinal transplantation. About the research overall: Multivisceral, liver-intestinal, or isolated intestinal transplants were performed in recipients.

This CDR3 spans 15 amino acids. Germline CDR1 is PRHDT and CDR2 is FYEKMQ (reference sequence). The ends lost 1 base at V and 5 bases at J; junction bases unmatched: 3. Study results and caveats: Clonal ratios of graft-versus-host to host-versus-graft in allografts were high for patients exhibiting graft-donor T cell macrochimerism. Investigators detected GvH clones in recipient marrow, with some emerging earlier in ileum or blood.

Generated by immunoSEQ multiplex PCR, the TCRdb table keeps only in-frame clones and is missing some. Of 75,000 to 100,000 clones listed, about 82% are singletons. The rearrangement joins TRBV13 to TRBJ2-1; 9 nucleotides match TRBD1. This TCR was sampled from a human patient who received an intestinal transplant, so some T cells may come from the graft donor. Sequencing used PBMCs, obtained 255 days after intestinal transplant. As DNA, the CDR3 is TGTGCCAGCAGCTTAGCGGGGACAGGGCACAATGAGCAGTTCTTC. Protein sequence: CASSLAGTGHNEQFF.